The T cell receptor beta chain under discussion was sequenced for a study of technical replicates of blood from several donors. Generated by immunoSEQ multiplex PCR, the TCRdb table keeps only in-frame clones and is missing some. The sample contains around 69,000 clones, roughly 86% of which appear only once. The CDR3 consists of 14 residues. CDR1 ENHRY and CDR2 SYGVKD come from the germline V gene. Trimming pared 6 bases from V and 7 bases from J, leaving 17 bases between. Sequenced sample: PBMCs. J is TRBJ2-3 and V is TRBV10-3, with D possibly being TRBD2 (7 bases). This sequence was found in a human donor in good health. Some clones in this sample may be carry-over from other donors' samples. The CDR3 nucleotides are TGTGCCATCAGAGGGCCGGGGGGCCCCCATACGCAGTATTTT. This encodes CAIRGPGGPHTQYF.